Each of the 10 T cell receptor beta chains below was sequenced from the same sample in a study of T-cell reconstitution after alpha-beta-depleted transplantation in children (dated by TCRdb to 2016 to 2017). The method behind the library was PCR. Sequencer: Illumina HiSeq 2500. To normalize quantification of the TCRbeta repertoire, the TCR libraries were built with molecular barcoding that relied on unique molecular identifiers. The public reads were quality trimmed at Q25 with fastp and then assembled into clones with MiXCR by TCRdb, keeping productive beta chains. Under each unique CDR3 protein, matching rows form one entry showing the most common genes and DNA. Within this sample are 450,000 to 600,000 distinct CDR3 sequences, with about 33% of them counted one time only. The ten top clones hold around 2.4% of the sample. This specimen consisted of PBMCs from the stem cell graft donor, obtained from the stem cell graft. The receptors were gathered from a human donor who donated a stem cell graft to a child with aplastic anemia.

The V call is TRBV20-1, the J call TRBJ1-1, with unresolved D. There are 13 residues in the CDR3. Deletions cut 5 bases from V and 0 bases from J, with 10 bases between. Germline CDR1 DFQATT, CDR2 SNEGSKA (reference sequence). This chain's CDR3 is CSAYSQMNTEAFF. The CDR3 DNA sequence: TGCAGTGCTTACAGCCAGATGAACACTGAAGCTTTCTTT.

This clonotype has a handful of counts. The J gene is TRBJ1-5, the V gene TRBV20-1; 8 bases are a match to TRBD1. After removal of 2 bases from V and 4 bases from J, the junction contained 1 base not matched to a gene. This CDR3 spans 13 amino acids. Germline V gene lookup returns CDR1 DFQATT and CDR2 SNEGSKA (reference sequence). The CDR3 coding sequence is TGCAGTGCTAGATACAGGGGGAATCAGCCCCAGCATTTT. Translated, it gives CSARYRGNQPQHF.

V usage is TRBV29-1 and J usage is TRBJ1-1; TRBD1 matches at 7 bases. The CDR3 sequence is 12 residues long. Per the germline V gene, CDR1 is SQVTM and CDR2 is ANQGSEA. Here the CDR3 DNA reads TGCAGTGGGGGGACAGTGAACACTGAAGCTTTCTTT. Protein: CSGGTVNTEAFF. The full variable domain, with the rest looked up from reference TRBV29-1 and TRBJ1-1, is SAVISQKPSRDICQRGTSLTIQCQVDSQVTMMFWYRQQPGQSLTLIATANQGSEATYESGFVIDKFPISRPNLTFSTLTVSNMSPEDSSIYLCSGGTVNTEAFFGQGTRLTVV.

This chain uses TRBV6-2 or TRBV6-3 with TRBJ1-2; D perhaps matches TRBD1 (5 bases). Trimming removed 0 bases from V and 3 bases from J, with 11 bases in between. Per germline, CDR1 MNHEY and CDR2 SVGEGT. This CDR3 spans 15 amino acids. CDR3 DNA: TGTGCCAGCAGTTACTCCGATCAGGGATACTATGGCTACACCTTC. It yields the protein CASSYSDQGYYGYTF.

The chain links TRBV6-1 to TRBJ1-5; the match to TRBD1 covers 9 bases. In germline, CDR1 is MNHNS, CDR2 SASEGT. V lost 6 bases, J lost 1 base, and 4 bases stayed unmatched. The CDR3 has 15 residues. CDR3 loop: CASRPDRGSNQPQHF. As DNA, the CDR3 is TGTGCCAGCAGACCGGACAGGGGAAGCAATCAGCCCCAGCATTTT.

This clonotype has only a few counts. This chain connects TRBV9 to TRBJ2-1; 7 bases fit TRBD2. The germline CDR1 and CDR2 sequences are SGDLS and YYNGEE. The CDR3 loop spans 17 amino acids. With V trimmed by 0 bases and J by 0 bases, 6 bases remained unmatched. DNA for the CDR3: TGTGCCAGCAGCGTAGATTCATTAGCGGGCTCCTACAATGAGCAGTTCTTC. Its protein product is CASSVDSLAGSYNEQFF.

V gene TRBV25-1 combines with J gene TRBJ1-1, with D perhaps TRBD1 (6 bases). Germline V CDR1 and CDR2: MGHDK, SYGVNS. Trimming left V 8 bases short and J 4 bases short, with 14 bases between. The length of the CDR3 is 13 residues. DNA for the CDR3: TGTGCCAGCTCTAAAGGGGGGTTCACTGAAGCTTTCTTT. It specifies CASSKGGFTEAFF.

The sample holds a few counts of this clonotype. The chain employs TRBV5-1 and TRBJ2-5, with D possibly matching TRBD1 (6 bases). Trimming removed 9 bases at V and 5 bases at J, with 14 bases between. The CDR3 totals 12 residues. Germline-derived CDR1 and CDR2 are SGHRS and YFSETQ. The chain's CDR3 is CATRGGPETQYF. The CDR3 DNA is TGCGCCACCAGAGGGGGTCCGGAGACCCAGTACTTC.

V gene TRBV5-1 combines with J gene TRBJ2-7; possible D gene TRBD1, 6 bases. Germline CDR1 SGHRS, CDR2 YFSETQ. Trimming left V 2 bases short and J 0 bases short, with 15 bases between. The CDR3 has 16 residues. CDR3 loop: CASSFLGQPSSYEQYF. In nucleotides, the CDR3 is TGCGCCAGCAGCTTTCTCGGACAGCCAAGCTCCTACGAGCAGTACTTC.

This chain joins TRBV7-2 and TRBJ2-3; D gene unclear. Trimming cost V 6 bases and J 2 bases, with 9 bases left between them. Germline-derived CDR1 and CDR2 are SGHTA and FQGNSA. The CDR3 is 13 amino acids. CDR3 in DNA: TGTGCCAGCAGTTTGCAAAACACAGATACGCAGTATTTT. Its protein product is CASSLQNTDTQYF.